The 18 T cell receptor beta chains given below trace back to one sample, sequenced in a study of technical replicates of blood from a few donors. Using immunoSEQ multiplex PCR, the repertoire was profiled, and TCRdb retains in-frame clones only, with some absent. This sample has more than 95,000 clones, with 95% found just once. Specimen: T cells isolated from PBMCs. The receptors originated from a human donor in good health.

The J gene is TRBJ1-6, the V gene TRBV7-2; TRBD1 aligns across 7 bases. The trim removed 4 bases at V and 7 bases at J, leaving 7 bases unmatched. CDR1 and CDR2 (germline): SGHTA, FQGNSA. This CDR3 region has 15 residues. Here the CDR3 DNA reads TGTGCCAGCAGCTCTCCCGGGACAGAGAATTCACCCCTCCACTTT. Protein sequence: CASSSPGTENSPLHF.

The chain couples TRBV7-6 to TRBJ2-5; unclear D gene. The CDR3 is made up of 13 amino acids. Trimming shortened V by 2 bases and J by 0 bases, and 4 bases separated the two germline ends. Looked up from germline, CDR1 is SGHVS and CDR2 is FNYEAQ. The CDR3 region is CASSLQYQETQYF. CDR3 nucleotides: TGTGCCAGCAGCTTACAGTACCAAGAGACCCAGTACTTC.

In its sample, this clone was seen once. V and J are TRBV6-5 and TRBJ1-5; 9 nucleotides align to TRBD1. CDR1 is MNHEY, CDR2 SVGAGI, per germline. Trimming removed 6 bases from V and 8 bases from J; junction bases left unmatched: 8. CDR3 size: 14 residues. CDR3 protein: CASRGGTGSKPQHF. CDR3 sequence (DNA): TGTGCCAGCAGAGGGGGGACAGGGAGTAAGCCCCAGCATTTT.

This clone appeared a single time. The CDR3 protein is CASTPDTGELFF. DNA of the CDR3: TGCGCCAGCACGCCAGACACCGGGGAGCTGTTTTTT. The gene calls are TRBV10-2 and TRBJ2-2, with D unclear. Germline CDR1 is WSHSY and CDR2 is SAAADI. The CDR3 is 12 amino acids. V lost 7 bases and J lost 3, with 6 bases in between.

The chain has TRBV6-5 and TRBJ1-2; 10 bases agree with TRBD1. CDR1 MNHEY and CDR2 SVGAGI come from the germline V gene. This CDR3 is 13 amino acids long. V trimming: 6 bases; J trimming: 8 bases; junction bases outside the gene matches: 6. CDR3 DNA sequence: TGTGCCAGCAGCTCGACAGGGGGCAGGGGCTACACCTTC. It translates to CASSSTGGRGYTF.

The chain employs TRBV7-6 and TRBJ1-2, with TRBD1 identical over 9 bases. Trimming removed 5 bases from V and 6 bases from J; junction bases left unmatched: 10. Germline V gives CDR1 SGHVS, CDR2 FNYEAQ. This CDR3 spans 15 amino acids. DNA of the CDR3: TGTGCCAGCAGCCTCGGACAGGGGCGGTTGGATGGCTACACCTTC. Its protein is CASSLGQGRLDGYTF.

This clone was detected only a few times. The chain joins TRBV7-9 to TRBJ1-1; D may be TRBD1 (5 bases). The CDR3 is made up of 13 amino acids. The germline V gene has CDR1 SEHNR and CDR2 FQNEAQ (reference sequence). Trimming took off 4 bases at V and 6 bases at J, with 12 bases between the two ends. CDR3 amino acids: CASSSRPGSEAFF. The CDR3 DNA follows: TGTGCCAGCAGCTCGAGGCCAGGGTCTGAAGCTTTCTTT.

The V gene is TRBV4-1, the J gene TRBJ2-7, with 12 bases identical to TRBD1. CDR1 and CDR2 from the germline V gene are MGHRA and YSYEKL. J gave up 9 bases and V 5 bases, and 14 bases lay outside the gene matches. This CDR3 comprises 16 residues. CDR3 bases: TGCGCCAGCAGCACAGGTCAGGGACAGGGGGCGCAAGTGCAGTACTTC. It yields the protein CASSTGQGQGAQVQYF.

The chain links TRBV30 to TRBJ1-5; D not certain. Germline lookup yields CDR1 GTSNPN and CDR2 SVGIG (reference sequence). This CDR3 has 13 residues. V lost 2 bases and J 0 bases, leaving 5 bases between the germline ends. The CDR3 nucleotides read TGTGCCTGGAGTCGGGATAGCAATCAGCCCCAGCATTTT. Translation gives CAWSRDSNQPQHF. Full variable domain (outside the CDR3, taken from reference TRBV30 and TRBJ1-5): SQTIHQWPATLVQPVGSPLSLECTVEGTSNPNLYWYRQAAGRGLQLLFYSVGIGQISSEVPQNLSASRPQDRQFILSSKKLLLSDSGFYLCAWSRDSNQPQHFGDGTRLSIL.

The chain couples TRBV29-1 to TRBJ2-1, with TRBD1 matching over 9 bases. Germline trimming cut 6 bases from V and 3 bases from J; bases unmatched to any gene: 6. Germline values: CDR1 SQVTM, CDR2 ANQGSEA. The CDR3 extends over 14 amino acids. Here the CDR3 reads CSVAGQGIYNEQFF. CDR3 DNA sequence: TGCAGCGTAGCGGGACAGGGCATCTACAATGAGCAGTTCTTC.

The rearrangement uses TRBV9 and TRBJ1-2; maybe TRBD1 (6 bases). V shed 4 bases and J shed 2 bases, with 15 bases lying between them. This CDR3 comprises 15 residues. The V gene's germline CDR1 is SGDLS and CDR2 YYNGEE. DNA of the CDR3: TGTGCCAGCAGCCCATTTCACGGACAGAACTATGGCTACACCTTC. Its protein is CASSPFHGQNYGYTF.

This chain links TRBV29-1 with TRBJ2-3; TRBD2 agrees at 9 bases. The germline gives CDR1 SQVTM, CDR2 ANQGSEA. The length of the CDR3 is 15 residues. Germline trimming cut 3 bases from V and 5 bases from J; bases unmatched to any gene: 9. As DNA, the CDR3 is TGCAGCGTTGATAGGTCTAGCGGGATGGGAGATACGCAGTATTTT. Translating it yields CSVDRSSGMGDTQYF.

The V call is TRBV2, the J call TRBJ2-3, with 7 bases aligning to TRBD1. V gave up 8 bases and J gave up 6 bases; unmatched junction bases: 8. Germline CDR1 SNHLY, CDR2 FYNNEI. The CDR3 consists of 13 residues. DNA for the CDR3: TGTGCCAGCGGCTACAAGGGGGCGGATACGCAGTATTTT. The encoded protein is CASGYKGADTQYF.

The rearrangement links TRBV4-1 to TRBJ1-1; D might be TRBD1 (6 bases). Germline CDR1 is MGHRA and CDR2 is YSYEKL. The CDR3 loop spans 15 amino acids. With 7 bases removed from V and 2 bases from J, the gap between germline ends came to 17 bases. CDR3 sequence: CASNTGYPLNTEAFF. The CDR3 nucleotides are TGCGCCAGCAATACAGGGTACCCCCTAAACACTGAAGCTTTCTTT.

V usage is TRBV5-4 and J usage is TRBJ2-5; possibly TRBD2 for D (6 bases). The CDR3 has 15 residues. Germline V gene sequence: CDR1 SGHNT, CDR2 YYREEE (reference sequence). V dropped 4 bases and J dropped 5 bases, with 18 bases sitting between them. The CDR3 loop is CASSPGGGGPETQYF. CDR3 sequence (DNA): TGTGCCAGCAGCCCTGGGGGAGGCGGCCCGGAGACCCAGTACTTC.

J is TRBJ2-1 and V is TRBV5-1; perhaps TRBD1 as D (6 bases). Germline V gives CDR1 SGHRS, CDR2 YFSETQ. The CDR3 consists of 16 residues. The V end was cut by 3 bases, the J end by 2 bases, with 15 bases between. CDR3 in DNA: TGCGCCAGCAGCTCCGGATCGGACAGAACCTACAATGAGCAGTTCTTC. Protein: CASSSGSDRTYNEQFF.

The genes are TRBV28 and TRBJ2-7; D possibly corresponds to TRBD1 (5 bases). V was trimmed by 7 bases and J by 3 bases, leaving 7 bases between them. Germline V gene lookup returns CDR1 MDHEN and CDR2 SYDVKM. This CDR3 has 11 amino acids. CDR3 residues: CASTGIYEQYF. The CDR3 DNA reads TGTGCCAGCACAGGGATCTACGAGCAGTACTTC.

The chain combines TRBV13 with TRBJ2-1; D is unclear. The CDR3 covers 14 residues. Trimming cost V 5 bases and J 7 bases, with 15 bases left between them. In germline, CDR1 is PRHDT, CDR2 FYEKMQ (reference sequence). CDR3 sequence: CASSRPFRVNEQFF. Here the CDR3 DNA reads TGTGCCAGCAGCCGACCGTTCCGGGTGAATGAGCAGTTCTTC.